What follows are 5 T cell receptor beta chains derived from one specimen sequenced in a study of neoadjuvant nivolumab and ipilimumab in lung cancer. Assay used: immunoSEQ multiplex PCR; TCRdb lists only in-frame clones, some missing. The sample consists of approximately 17,000 clones, about 77% of them appearing once. The input for sequencing was tumor tissue, taken after neoadjuvant nivolumab, alone or with ipilimumab, at or shortly before surgery. The receptors were gathered from an adult with non-small cell lung cancer.

V is TRBV30 and J is TRBJ2-7; 9 bases are a match to TRBD2. This CDR3 is 12 amino acids long. Trimming took 3 bases from V and 7 from J; bases not matched to a gene: 4. Germline V lookup: CDR1 GTSNPN, CDR2 SVGIG (reference sequence). Written as DNA, the CDR3 is TGTGCCTGGAGCAGCGGGAGGAGGGAGCAGTACTTC. Translation gives CAWSSGRREQYF.

V usage is TRBV30 and J usage is TRBJ1-1; D remains ambiguous. Germline V gene sequence: CDR1 GTSNPN, CDR2 SVGIG (reference sequence). Trimming pared 5 bases from V and 5 bases from J, leaving 15 bases between. The CDR3 spans 13 residues. The CDR3 is CAWGADKGTEAFF. Here the CDR3 DNA reads TGTGCCTGGGGAGCAGACAAAGGGACTGAAGCTTTCTTT.

The V and J genes are TRBV19 and TRBJ1-3, with D possibly being TRBD1 (5 bases). V was pared by 4 bases and J by 5 bases, with 9 bases between. CDR1 and CDR2 (germline): LNHDA, SQIVND (reference sequence). The CDR3 totals 13 residues. The CDR3 loop reads CASSTGARNTIYF. The CDR3 DNA reads as TGTGCCAGTAGTACCGGGGCGAGAAACACCATATATTTT.

The J gene is TRBJ2-7, the V gene TRBV19; D not certain. This CDR3 contains 16 residues. From germline, CDR1 is LNHDA and CDR2 SQIVND (reference sequence). Trimming removed 3 bases at V and 0 bases at J, with 15 bases between. CDR3 nucleotide sequence: TGTGCCAGTAGTATTGGCCAGCCCTTCTACTCCTACGAGCAGTACTTC. Its translation: CASSIGQPFYSYEQYF.

The J gene is TRBJ2-2, the V gene TRBV6-5, with D hard to call. Trimming pared 1 base from V and 0 bases from J, leaving 9 bases between. The germline V gene encodes CDR1 MNHEY and CDR2 SVGAGI. The CDR3 runs 16 residues. CDR3 DNA: TGTGCCAGCAGTTACTTGCAGGTCGCGAACACCGGGGAGCTGTTTTTT. It yields the protein CASSYLQVANTGELFF.